The 9 T cell receptor beta chains in this list originate from one sample, sequenced in a study of blood T cell repertoires in COVID-19. The method was immunoSEQ multiplex PCR; TCRdb's version includes in-frame clones alone and lacks a portion of them. The table lists over 150,000 clones, roughly 83% of them singletons. The sample taken for sequencing was peripheral blood. The receptors were sampled from a woman aged 40 to 50 with COVID-19, enrolled during active disease.

This chain joins TRBV2 and TRBJ1-1; TRBD1 aligns across 10 bases. The CDR3 covers 16 residues. CDR1 and CDR2 (germline): SNHLY, FYNNEI. Germline trimming cut 4 bases from V and 4 bases from J; bases unmatched to any gene: 9. The CDR3 coding sequence is TGTGCCAGCAGTGTTCATTCCTGGACAGGGGGCACTGAAGCTTTCTTT. Translated, it gives CASSVHSWTGGTEAFF.

This clone has just one count. This rearrangement joins TRBV14 to TRBJ2-1, with TRBD2 as a possible D gene (5 bases). V lost 1 base, J lost 7 bases, and 8 bases lay in between. The CDR3 consists of 13 residues. Germline V lookup: CDR1 SGHDN, CDR2 FVKESK. This CDR3 reads CASSQVGGNEQFF. DNA for the CDR3: TGTGCCAGCAGCCAAGTAGGAGGAAATGAGCAGTTCTTC.

The chain combines TRBV2 with TRBJ2-1; no clear D gene. V lost 4 bases to trimming and J lost 6 bases, with 7 bases between them. The germline V gene has CDR1 SNHLY and CDR2 FYNNEI. This CDR3 is built from 12 residues. CDR3 in DNA: TGTGCCAGCAGTGGAGGCGGCAATGAGCAGTTCTTC. Translation: CASSGGGNEQFF.

The chain has TRBV6-5 and TRBJ1-1, with D maybe TRBD1 (5 bases). Germline V CDR1 and CDR2: MNHEY, SVGAGI. Trimming stripped 7 bases from V and 0 bases from J, with 9 bases between. The length of the CDR3 is 13 residues. CDR3 sequence: CASNRQLNTEAFF. As DNA, the CDR3 is TGTGCCAGCAACCGACAGTTGAACACTGAAGCTTTCTTT.

This chain links TRBV6-5 with TRBJ2-7, with 7 bases matching TRBD2. Germline V gene data show CDR1 as MNHEY and CDR2 as SVGAGI. After removal of 7 bases from V and 0 bases from J, the junction contained 6 bases not matched to a gene. The CDR3 is made up of 14 amino acids. CDR3 region: CASNPGGSSYEQYF. The CDR3 DNA reads as TGTGCCAGCAATCCGGGAGGTAGCTCCTACGAGCAGTACTTC.

The rearrangement joins TRBV19 to TRBJ1-2, with D possibly being TRBD1 (5 bases). V gave up 4 bases and J gave up 4 bases, with 13 bases separating them. The CDR3 totals 14 residues. Per germline, CDR1 LNHDA and CDR2 SQIVND (reference sequence). The CDR3 is CASSTGKGAYGYTF. The CDR3, as DNA: TGTGCCAGTAGTACAGGGAAAGGAGCCTATGGCTACACCTTC.

The chain links TRBV7-2 to TRBJ2-3, with D perhaps matching TRBD2 (6 bases). There are 15 residues in the CDR3. V was cut by 1 base and J by 5 bases, with 13 bases left in between. The germline V gene has CDR1 SGHTA and CDR2 FQGNSA. This CDR3 is CASSLGGGGRDTQYF. CDR3 bases: TGTGCCAGCAGCTTAGGGGGAGGAGGACGAGATACGCAGTATTTT.

The V gene is TRBV19, the J gene TRBJ2-5; 7 nucleotides match TRBD2. CDR1 LNHDA and CDR2 SQIVND come from the germline V gene (reference sequence). Trimming took 7 bases from V and 2 from J; bases not matched to a gene: 13. This CDR3 is built from 16 residues. CDR3 coding DNA: TGTGCCAGTAAGGGAACTAGGGGAGGGAGGCAAGAGACCCAGTACTTC. It is translated as CASKGTRGGRQETQYF.

V is TRBV7-9 and J is TRBJ2-2; D may be TRBD2 (5 bases). The V end was cut by 4 bases, the J end by 3 bases, with 6 bases between. The V gene's germline CDR1 is SEHNR and CDR2 FQNEAQ (reference sequence). This CDR3 is built from 13 residues. In DNA form, the CDR3 reads TGTGCCAGCAGCTGGCGGGACACCGGGGAGCTGTTTTTT. Amino acid sequence: CASSWRDTGELFF.